The 25 T cell receptor beta chains listed next were all sequenced from one sample in a study of breast tumors, draining lymph nodes, adjacent tissues. Breast cancer patients provided tissue from their axillary draining lymph nodes. Using its own MiXCR run on the multiplex PCR reads, TCRdb lists one record per CDR3 protein. Here the sample spans around 300,000 distinct CDR3 sequences, roughly 30% being singletons. Sequencing used axillary lymph node tissue. Source of these receptors: a female donor with breast cancer. Some clones in this sample may be carry-over from other donors' samples.

Of note for this clonotype: Lacking the conserved final phenylalanine or tryptophan, this CDR3 likely reflects a read error. This chain uses TRBV20-1 with TRBJ2-1; D call uncertain. The germline gives CDR1 DFQATT, CDR2 SNEGSKA (reference sequence). The CDR3 sequence is 12 residues long. The CDR3 loop reads CSASITYDEQFC. The CDR3, as DNA: TGCAGTGCTAGTATCACCTACGATGAGCAGTTCTGC.

This clonotype was observed at least ten times. The chain uses TRBV6-5 and TRBJ1-6; D not certain. CDR1 and CDR2 from the germline V gene are MNHEY and SVGAGI. V was pared by 8 bases and J by 7 bases, with 18 bases between. The length of the CDR3 is 15 residues. For the CDR3, the DNA is TGTGCCAGCCGCTTGTTACCGAATGTCAATTCACCCCTCCACTTT. It specifies CASRLLPNVNSPLHF.

This clonotype appeared a few times. One base away lies a much larger clone, so this may be a sequencing read error. The rearrangement joins TRBV7-7 to TRBJ2-3; no definite D call. The DNA end is more similar to TRBJ1-5, so the J call may be wrong. This CDR3 spans 15 amino acids. The germline gives CDR1 SSHAT, CDR2 FNYEAQ (reference sequence). Written as DNA, the CDR3 is TGTGCTAGCAGCTTAGAGCCACATCCCGGGAGTACGCAGCATTTT. This codes for CASSLEPHPGSTQHF.

A note on this clonotype: The junction shows a germline mismatch at one end, possibly a read error. The gene calls are TRBV4-3 and TRBJ2-2, with D possibly called TRBD1 or TRBD2 (5 bases each). Germline CDR1 is LGHNA and CDR2 is YSLEER. The CDR3 is made up of 18 amino acids. Written as DNA, the CDR3 is TGCGCCAGCAGACAAGATTCGGGAAGAAGCGTACAGGTCGGGGAGCTGTTTTTT. Translation: CASRQDSGRSVQVGELFF.

This clonotype was observed at least ten times. V gene TRBV4-1 combines with J gene TRBJ2-7; D not certain. Germline CDR1 and CDR2: MGHRA and YSYEKL. The CDR3 spans 13 residues. The germline V and J ends were trimmed by 5 bases and 3 bases, with 11 bases remaining between them. DNA of the CDR3: TGCGCCAGCAGCTATGGCAGAAACTACGAGCAGTACTTC. Protein: CASSYGRNYEQYF.

J is TRBJ2-1 and V is TRBV29-1, with D possibly being TRBD2 (7 bases). V lost 7 bases to trimming and J lost 4 bases, with 17 bases between them. Germline CDR1 SQVTM, CDR2 ANQGSEA. This CDR3 region has 14 residues. The CDR3 DNA reads as TGCAGCGCCGAGGGGGGGGCGGGGTACAATGAGCAGTTCTTC. This gives the protein CSAEGGAGYNEQFF.

This clonotype was seen ten or more times. The chain carries TRBV11-1 and TRBJ1-6; 7 nucleotides align to TRBD1. The CDR3 is made up of 14 amino acids. V shed 4 bases, J shed 5 bases, and the junction held 2 bases outside the gene matches. The germline CDR1 and CDR2 sequences are SGHAT and FQDESV (reference sequence). CDR3 sequence: CASSWGQNNSPLHF. The DNA of the CDR3 is TGTGCCAGCAGCTGGGGACAGAATAATTCACCCCTCCACTTT.

In its sample, this clonotype was seen many times. V and J are TRBV5-8 and TRBJ2-7; TRBD1 agrees at 10 bases. V lost 3 bases, J lost 3 bases, and 6 bases stayed unmatched. This CDR3 has 15 amino acids. Germline assignment: CDR1 SGHTS and CDR2 YDEGEE. The CDR3 protein is CASSSTGTGVYEQYF. The CDR3 DNA reads TGTGCCAGCAGCTCCACCGGGACAGGGGTCTACGAGCAGTACTTC.

This clonotype came up many times. The chain employs TRBV19 and TRBJ2-2; no firm D call. This CDR3 comprises 15 residues. V was pared by 5 bases and J by 1 base, with 11 bases between. Germline values: CDR1 LNHDA, CDR2 SQIVND (reference sequence). The CDR3 spells CASSLGSRNTGELFF. In nucleotides, the CDR3 is TGTGCCAGTAGTTTGGGATCGCGGAACACCGGGGAGCTGTTTTTT.

This clonotype appeared many times. The J gene is TRBJ2-1, the V gene TRBV15, with 13 bases aligning to TRBD2. Per the germline V gene, CDR1 is LNHNV and CDR2 is YYDKDF (reference sequence). The J segment lost 9 bases and the V segment lost 3 bases, leaving 5 bases of the junction unmatched. The CDR3 consists of 15 residues. The CDR3 region is CATSSGLAGAFEQFF. The CDR3 coding sequence is TGTGCCACCAGCAGCGGACTAGCGGGAGCTTTTGAGCAGTTCTTC.

This clonotype has at least ten counts. The V call is TRBV4-3, the J call TRBJ2-2; a possible D gene is TRBD1 (5 bases). Between the trimmed V and J ends, which lost 1 base and 0 bases, there was a span of 9 bases. The CDR3 consists of 16 residues. CDR1 is LGHNA and CDR2 is YSLEER in the germline V gene. The CDR3 region has the DNA TGCGCCAGCAGCCAAGTTTTAGGGGCGAACACCGGGGAGCTGTTTTTT. Encoded protein: CASSQVLGANTGELFF.

Ten or more counts support this clonotype. The V and J genes are TRBV10-1 and TRBJ2-3; tentative D call: TRBD2 (6 bases). CDR1 is WNHNN and CDR2 is SYGVQD in the germline V gene (reference sequence). CDR3 length equals 17 residues. The germline V and J ends were trimmed by 2 bases and 7 bases, with 22 bases remaining between them. CDR3 residues: CASSEAPSALPSHTQYF. The CDR3 coding sequence is TGCGCCAGCAGTGAGGCTCCTAGCGCCCTCCCCTCACATACGCAGTATTTT.

This clonotype has at least ten counts. The chain carries TRBV29-1 and TRBJ1-2, with D tentatively TRBD1 (6 bases). Trimming removed 2 bases at V and 8 bases at J, with 15 bases between. CDR1 is SQVTM and CDR2 is ANQGSEA in the germline V gene. CDR3 length: 13 amino acids. The CDR3 DNA is TGCAGCGTTGAACCCGGGACATCTCGCGGCTACACCTTC. Its protein is CSVEPGTSRGYTF.

This clonotype has ten or more counts. The gene calls are TRBV20-1 and TRBJ2-5; perhaps TRBD1 as D (5 bases). Trimming stripped 0 bases from V and 0 bases from J, with 17 bases between. The CDR3 totals 17 residues. CDR1 is DFQATT and CDR2 is SNEGSKA in the germline V gene (reference sequence). The CDR3 protein is CSARDPLGRAHQETQYF. The CDR3 region has the DNA TGCAGTGCTAGAGATCCTTTGGGCAGGGCCCACCAAGAGACCCAGTACTTC.

This clonotype was recorded once. This CDR3 fails to terminate in the conserved phenylalanine or tryptophan, so it likely reflects a read error. V usage is TRBV28 and J usage is TRBJ2-3, with TRBD2 as a possible D gene (6 bases). The V end was cut by 2 bases, the J end by 5 bases, with 8 bases between. CDR3 length equals 13 residues. CDR1 and CDR2 from the germline V gene are MDHEN and SYDVKM. The CDR3 protein is CASSLGREDTQYY. In DNA, the CDR3 is TGTGCCAGCAGTTTAGGGCGGGAAGATACGCAGTATTAT.

Remarks on this clonotype: Given a much more abundant clone one base away, this may be a read error. J is TRBJ2-1 and V is TRBV11-1; D unresolved. Germline assignment: CDR1 SGHAT and CDR2 FQDESV (reference sequence). This CDR3 has 14 residues. Trimming stripped 8 bases from V and 10 bases from J, with 21 bases between. This CDR3 is CASGPRSQFGEQFF. The CDR3 nucleotides read TGTGCCAGCGGCCCTAGGTCGCAGTTCGGGGAGCAGTTCTTC. The variable domain in full, completed from reference TRBV11-1 and TRBJ2-1, reads EAEVAQSPRYKITEKSQAVAFWCDPISGHATLYWYRQILGQGPELLVQFQDESVVDDSQLPKDRFSAERLKGVDSTLKIQPAELGDSAMYLCASGPRSQFGEQFFGPGTRLTVL.

To note about this clonotype: A much larger clone differs by one base, so this may be a read error. The chain employs TRBV4-1 and TRBJ2-1; TRBD2 might be the D (6 bases). With 8 bases removed from V and 3 bases from J, the gap between germline ends came to 23 bases. The length of the CDR3 is 17 residues. Germline V gene data show CDR1 as MGHRA and CDR2 as YSYEKL. The CDR3 nucleotides are TGCGCCAGCGGCCTCCACTCCGGGAGTCTCTTCTACAATGAGCAGTTCTTC. This encodes CASGLHSGSLFYNEQFF.

Points on this clonotype: A much larger clone lies a single base off, so this may be a read error. The gene calls are TRBV20-1 and TRBJ2-7; maybe TRBD2 (6 bases). The germline gives CDR1 DFQATT, CDR2 SNEGSKA (reference sequence). The CDR3 is made up of 16 amino acids. CDR3 in amino acids: CSARDTSTGLPYAQYF. The CDR3 DNA follows: TGCAGTGCTAGAGACACCTCCACGGGACTGCCCTACGCGCAGTACTTC.

There are many counts of this clonotype. CDR3 DNA sequence: TGCAGTGCTAGAGATCTGGGCCTCCAGACCTATCTCTACGAGCAGTACTTC. Encoded protein: CSARDLGLQTYLYEQYF. The chain has TRBV20-1 and TRBJ2-7; the D is unclear. The CDR3 runs to 17 residues. The germline V gene encodes CDR1 DFQATT and CDR2 SNEGSKA (reference sequence). V was shortened by 0 bases and J by 3 bases, with 21 bases between the two germline ends.

This clonotype occurred many times. This chain joins TRBV20-1 and TRBJ2-1, with 7 positions matching TRBD2. Trimming removed 2 bases from V and 8 bases from J; junction bases left unmatched: 9. Germline V gene sequence: CDR1 DFQATT, CDR2 SNEGSKA (reference sequence). The CDR3 runs to 14 residues. Written as DNA, the CDR3 is TGCAGTGCTAGAAAGGCGGGAGTGGCTTATGAGCAGTTCTTC. Translated: CSARKAGVAYEQFF.

This sequence joins TRBV20-1 and TRBJ1-2; D is unresolved. Trimming took 4 bases from V and 10 from J, leaving 22 bases between them. This CDR3 is 14 amino acids long. The germline V gene has CDR1 DFQATT and CDR2 SNEGSKA (reference sequence). The CDR3, as DNA: TGCAGTGCTACGCACCCTAATAGCGGGAGGGCCTACACCTTC. Protein sequence: CSATHPNSGRAYTF.

This clonotype was seen more than once but under ten times. V gene TRBV28 combines with J gene TRBJ2-7; 7 bases agree with TRBD1. Trimming took 2 bases from V and 0 from J; bases not matched to a gene: 7. Germline values: CDR1 MDHEN, CDR2 SYDVKM. CDR3 length equals 16 residues. CDR3: CASSLISGQSSYEQYF. CDR3 nucleotide sequence: TGTGCCAGCAGTTTAATATCGGGACAGAGCTCCTACGAGCAGTACTTC.

This clonotype was detected many times. This chain links TRBV12-5 with TRBJ2-7; no firm D call. The length of the CDR3 is 11 residues. Deletions cut 2 bases from V and 4 bases from J, with 3 bases between. Germline CDR1 is LGHNT and CDR2 is FRNRAP. The CDR3 sequence is CASGLIYEQYF. The CDR3 nucleotides read TGTGCTAGTGGTTTGATTTACGAGCAGTACTTC.

As regards this clonotype: An end of the junction differs from the germline gene, which may be a read error. V and J are TRBV10-1 and TRBJ1-4, with a tentative D call TRBD1 (5 bases). Germline V gene lookup returns CDR1 WNHNN and CDR2 SYGVQD (reference sequence). This CDR3 is built from 15 residues. The CDR3 bases are TGCGCTAGCAGTGAGTCCATAGGGGAAAATGAAAAACTGTTTTTT. Protein: CASSESIGENEKLFF.

This clonotype was picked up one time. Germline is not matched at one junction end, which may reflect a read error. CDR3 DNA sequence: TGCACCAGCAGTGTCGGGGGTATGACAGATACGCAGTATTTT. Encoded protein: CTSSVGGMTDTQYF. V and J are TRBV5-1 and TRBJ2-3, with D maybe TRBD2 (6 bases). This CDR3 is 14 amino acids long. Germline V gives CDR1 SGHRS, CDR2 YFSETQ.